This T cell receptor beta chain derives from a study of blood T cell repertoires in COVID-19. Turning to the study itself: PBMCs, B-cell-depleted T cells, or T cells were the source of the cDNA or gDNA that made up the material.

In the original processing: Amplification with reference gene primers provided the estimates of nucleated cell counts. Only in-frame clones appear in the TCRdb table, and some are missing; sequencing was by immunoSEQ multiplex PCR. That table furnishes V, J and clone size, whereas the DNA furnished D and trimming. Here the sample spans 120,000 to 150,000 clones, roughly 90% being singletons. Participants spanned ages 18 to 89 years and resided in 20 to 30 US areas. Donors were grouped by their self-reported clinical history. This CDR3 has 15 residues. Germline V gene lookup returns CDR1 SGHRS and CDR2 YFSETQ. J was trimmed by 0 bases and V by 4 bases; bases with no gene match: 5.

Sample: PBMCs or T cells enriched from blood (not recorded which). The origin of this receptor is a woman in her twenties or thirties with acute COVID-19. V usage is TRBV5-1 and J usage is TRBJ2-7; 9 nucleotides align to TRBD1. For the CDR3, the DNA is TGCGCCAGCAGCCCCGGGACAGGGAACTCCTACGAGCAGTACTTC. It encodes CASSPGTGNSYEQYF. Using reference TRBV5-1 and TRBJ2-7 for the parts outside the CDR3, the full variable domain is KAGVTQTPRYLIKTRGQQVTLSCSPISGHRSVSWYQQTPGQGLQFLFEYFSETQRNKGNFPGRFSGRQFSNSRSEMNVSTLELGDSALYLCASSPGTGNSYEQYFGPGTRLTVT.